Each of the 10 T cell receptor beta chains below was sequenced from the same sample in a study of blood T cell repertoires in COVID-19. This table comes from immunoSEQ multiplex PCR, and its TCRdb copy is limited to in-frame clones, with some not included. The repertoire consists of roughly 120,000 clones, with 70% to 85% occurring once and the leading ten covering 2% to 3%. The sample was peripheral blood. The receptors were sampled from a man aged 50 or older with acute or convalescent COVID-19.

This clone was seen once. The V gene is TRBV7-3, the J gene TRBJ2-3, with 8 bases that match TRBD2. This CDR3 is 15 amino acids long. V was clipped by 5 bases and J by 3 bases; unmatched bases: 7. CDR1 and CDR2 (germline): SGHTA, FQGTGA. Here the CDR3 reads CASSISGSRTDTQYF. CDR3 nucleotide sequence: TGTGCCAGCAGCATAAGCGGGAGTCGGACAGATACGCAGTATTTT.

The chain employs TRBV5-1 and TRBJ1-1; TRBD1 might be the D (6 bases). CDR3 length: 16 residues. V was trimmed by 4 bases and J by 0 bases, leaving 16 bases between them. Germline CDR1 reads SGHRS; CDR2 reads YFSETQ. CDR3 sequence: CASSVGQGLLNTEAFF. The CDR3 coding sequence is TGCGCCAGCAGCGTCGGTCAGGGGCTCTTGAACACTGAAGCTTTCTTT.

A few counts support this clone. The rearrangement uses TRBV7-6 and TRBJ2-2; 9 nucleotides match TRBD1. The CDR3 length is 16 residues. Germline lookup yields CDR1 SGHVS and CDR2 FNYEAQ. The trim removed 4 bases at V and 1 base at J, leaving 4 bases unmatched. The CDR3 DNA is TGTGCCAGCAGCTCCAGACAGGGGGTGAACACCGGGGAGCTGTTTTTT. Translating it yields CASSSRQGVNTGELFF.

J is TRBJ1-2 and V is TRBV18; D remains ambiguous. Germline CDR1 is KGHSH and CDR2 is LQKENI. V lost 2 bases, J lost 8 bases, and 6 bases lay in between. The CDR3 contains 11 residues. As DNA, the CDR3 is TGTGCCAGCTCACCAGGAGACGGCTACACCTTC. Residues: CASSPGDGYTF.

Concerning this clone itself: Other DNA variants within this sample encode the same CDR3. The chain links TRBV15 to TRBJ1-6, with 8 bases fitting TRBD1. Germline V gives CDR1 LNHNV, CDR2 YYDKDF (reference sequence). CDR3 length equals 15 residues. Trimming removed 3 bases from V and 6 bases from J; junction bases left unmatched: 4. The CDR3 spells CATSSHRGGNSPLHF. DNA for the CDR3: TGTGCCACCAGCAGCCACAGGGGGGGTAATTCACCCCTCCACTTT.

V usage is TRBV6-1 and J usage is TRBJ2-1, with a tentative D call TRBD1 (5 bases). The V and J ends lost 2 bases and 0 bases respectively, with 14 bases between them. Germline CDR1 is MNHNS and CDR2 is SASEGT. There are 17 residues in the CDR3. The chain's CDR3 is CASSEPIDRSSYNEQFF. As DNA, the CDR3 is TGTGCCAGCAGTGAACCTATTGACAGAAGCTCCTACAATGAGCAGTTCTTC.

The CDR3 region has the DNA TGTGCCAGTAGTATATCCGAGACAGGGGGCCGAGAGACCCAGTACTTC. Translating it yields CASSISETGGRETQYF. The chain joins TRBV19 to TRBJ2-5; 10 bases agree with TRBD1. The V gene's germline CDR1 is LNHDA and CDR2 SQIVND (reference sequence). V lost 2 bases to trimming and J lost 4 bases; unmatched junction nucleotides: 7. The CDR3 is 16 amino acids.

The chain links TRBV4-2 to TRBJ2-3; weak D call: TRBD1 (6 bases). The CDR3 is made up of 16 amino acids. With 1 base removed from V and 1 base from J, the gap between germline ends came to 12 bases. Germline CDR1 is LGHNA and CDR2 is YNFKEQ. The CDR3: CASSQGIGGRTDTQYF. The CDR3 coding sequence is TGTGCCAGCAGCCAAGGAATAGGGGGACGCACAGATACGCAGTATTTT.

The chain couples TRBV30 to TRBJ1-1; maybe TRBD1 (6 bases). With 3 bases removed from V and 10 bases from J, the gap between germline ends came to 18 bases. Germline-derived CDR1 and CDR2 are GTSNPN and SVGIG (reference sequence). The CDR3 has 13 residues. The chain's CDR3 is CAWRGHPPWVAFF. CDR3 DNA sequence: TGTGCCTGGAGGGGACATCCTCCCTGGGTAGCTTTCTTT.

The CDR3 spells CASSHVAGMNTEAFF. CDR3 DNA sequence: TGTGCCAGCAGCCATGTTGCGGGCATGAACACTGAAGCTTTCTTT. The rearrangement joins TRBV14 to TRBJ1-1; D gene unclear. This CDR3 is 15 amino acids long. Trimming took 3 bases from V and 0 from J, leaving 11 bases between them. Germline values: CDR1 SGHDN, CDR2 FVKESK.